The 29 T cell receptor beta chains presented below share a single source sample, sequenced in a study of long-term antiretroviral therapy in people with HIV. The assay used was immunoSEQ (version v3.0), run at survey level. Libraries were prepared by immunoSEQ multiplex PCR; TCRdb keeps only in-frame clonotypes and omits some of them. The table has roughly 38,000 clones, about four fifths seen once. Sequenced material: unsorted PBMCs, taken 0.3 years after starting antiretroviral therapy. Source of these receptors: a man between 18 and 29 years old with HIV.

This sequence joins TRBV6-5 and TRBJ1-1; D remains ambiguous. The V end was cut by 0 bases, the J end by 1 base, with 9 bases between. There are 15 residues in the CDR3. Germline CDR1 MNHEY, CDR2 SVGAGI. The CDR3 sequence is CASSYSSTGNTEAFF. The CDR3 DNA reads TGTGCCAGCAGTTACTCGAGTACCGGGAACACTGAAGCTTTCTTT.

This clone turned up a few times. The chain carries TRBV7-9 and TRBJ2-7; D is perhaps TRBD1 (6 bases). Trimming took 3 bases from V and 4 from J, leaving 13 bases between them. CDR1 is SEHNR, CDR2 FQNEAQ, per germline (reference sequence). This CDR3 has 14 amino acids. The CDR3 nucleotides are TGTGCCAGCAGCTTTGGGATTACAGGGTACGAGCAGTACTTC. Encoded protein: CASSFGITGYEQYF.

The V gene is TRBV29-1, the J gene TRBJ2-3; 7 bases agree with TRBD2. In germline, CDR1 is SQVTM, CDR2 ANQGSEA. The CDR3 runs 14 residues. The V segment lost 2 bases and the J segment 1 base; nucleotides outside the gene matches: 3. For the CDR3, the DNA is TGCAGCGTTGAATCTGGGGGGGGCACAGATACGCAGTATTTT. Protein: CSVESGGGTDTQYF.

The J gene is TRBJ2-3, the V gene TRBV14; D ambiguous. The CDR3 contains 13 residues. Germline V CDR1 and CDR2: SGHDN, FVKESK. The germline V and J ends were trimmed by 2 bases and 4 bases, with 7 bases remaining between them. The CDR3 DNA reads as TGTGCCAGCAGCCAAAACGAGGCAGATACGCAGTATTTT. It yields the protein CASSQNEADTQYF.

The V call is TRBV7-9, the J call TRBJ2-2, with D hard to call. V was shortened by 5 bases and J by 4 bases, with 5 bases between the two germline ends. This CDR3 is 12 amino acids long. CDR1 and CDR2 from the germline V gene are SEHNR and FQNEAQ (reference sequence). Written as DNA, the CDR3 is TGTGCCAGCAGCCCCACCACCGGGGAGCTGTTTTTT. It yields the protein CASSPTTGELFF.

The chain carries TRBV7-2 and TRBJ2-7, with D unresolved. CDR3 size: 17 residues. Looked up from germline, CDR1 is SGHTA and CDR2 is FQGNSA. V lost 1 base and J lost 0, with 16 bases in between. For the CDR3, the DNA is TGTGCCAGCAGCTTAGTAGCCTCTCAGGCGAGCTCCTACGAGCAGTACTTC. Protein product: CASSLVASQASSYEQYF.

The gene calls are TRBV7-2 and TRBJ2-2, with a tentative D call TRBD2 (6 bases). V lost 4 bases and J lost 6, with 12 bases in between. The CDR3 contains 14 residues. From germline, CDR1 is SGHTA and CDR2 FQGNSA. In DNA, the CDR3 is TGTGCCAGCAGCTCCGGAGGGCCGGCCGGGGAGCTGTTTTTT. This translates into CASSSGGPAGELFF.

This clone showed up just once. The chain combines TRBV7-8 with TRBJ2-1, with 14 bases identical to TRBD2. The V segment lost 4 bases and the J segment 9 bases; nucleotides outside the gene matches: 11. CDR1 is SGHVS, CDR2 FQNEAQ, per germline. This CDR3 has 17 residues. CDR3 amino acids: CASSSFRLAGGRVEQFF. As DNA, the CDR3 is TGTGCCAGCAGCTCGTTTCGACTAGCGGGGGGGCGGGTTGAGCAGTTCTTC.

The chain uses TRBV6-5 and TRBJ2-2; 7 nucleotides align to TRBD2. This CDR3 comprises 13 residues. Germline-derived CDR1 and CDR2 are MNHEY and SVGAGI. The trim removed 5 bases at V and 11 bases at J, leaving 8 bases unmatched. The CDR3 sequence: CASSATSFGELFF. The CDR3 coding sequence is TGTGCCAGCAGTGCGACTAGCTTTGGTGAGCTGTTTTTT.

In DNA form, the CDR3 reads TGTGCCAGCAGCCCCGGGACAGGGGCAACAGATACGCAGTATTTT. Translation: CASSPGTGATDTQYF. V gene TRBV5-4 combines with J gene TRBJ2-3, with 10 bases aligning to TRBD1. The CDR3 has 15 residues. Unmatched junction bases numbered 5, after V lost 4 bases and J lost 3 bases. Germline V lookup: CDR1 SGHNT, CDR2 YYREEE (reference sequence).

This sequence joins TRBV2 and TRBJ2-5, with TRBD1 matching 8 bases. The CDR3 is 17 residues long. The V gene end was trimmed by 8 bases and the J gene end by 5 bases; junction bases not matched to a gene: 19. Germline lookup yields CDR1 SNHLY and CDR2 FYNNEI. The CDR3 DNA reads TGTGCCAGCCGAGGGGCGGGGCCAGGGGGCGATACGGAGACCCAGTACTTC. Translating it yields CASRGAGPGGDTETQYF.

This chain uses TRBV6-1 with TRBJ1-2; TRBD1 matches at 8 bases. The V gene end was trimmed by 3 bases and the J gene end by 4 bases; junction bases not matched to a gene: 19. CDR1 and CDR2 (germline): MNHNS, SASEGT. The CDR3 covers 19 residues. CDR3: CASSEEYRAGGTPTYGYTF. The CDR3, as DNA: TGTGCCAGCAGTGAGGAGTATAGGGCAGGGGGCACCCCTACCTATGGCTACACCTTC.

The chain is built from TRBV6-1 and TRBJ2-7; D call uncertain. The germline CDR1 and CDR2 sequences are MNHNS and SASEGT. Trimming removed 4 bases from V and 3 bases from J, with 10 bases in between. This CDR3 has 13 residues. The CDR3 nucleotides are TGTGCCAGCAGTGCCTCGACTGTCTACGAGCAGTACTTC. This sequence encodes CASSASTVYEQYF.

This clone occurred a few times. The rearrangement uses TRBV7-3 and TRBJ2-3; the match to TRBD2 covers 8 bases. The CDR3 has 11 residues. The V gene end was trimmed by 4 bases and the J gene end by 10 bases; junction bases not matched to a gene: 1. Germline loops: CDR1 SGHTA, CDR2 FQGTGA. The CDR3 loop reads CASSSGGAQYF. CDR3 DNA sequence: TGTGCCAGCAGCTCGGGAGGGGCGCAGTATTTT.

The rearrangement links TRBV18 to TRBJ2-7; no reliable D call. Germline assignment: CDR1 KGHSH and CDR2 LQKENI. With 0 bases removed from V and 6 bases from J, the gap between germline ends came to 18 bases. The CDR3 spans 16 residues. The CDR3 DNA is TGTGCCAGCTCACCACCGCCGGGCCACATACTGCGCGAGCAGTACTTC. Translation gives CASSPPPGHILREQYF.

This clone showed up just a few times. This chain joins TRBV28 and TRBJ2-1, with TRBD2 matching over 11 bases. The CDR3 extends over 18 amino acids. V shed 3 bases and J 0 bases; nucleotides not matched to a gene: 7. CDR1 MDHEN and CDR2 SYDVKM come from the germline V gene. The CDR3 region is CASSFGLAGLSSYNEQFF. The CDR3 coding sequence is TGTGCCAGCAGTTTCGGACTAGCGGGCCTAAGCTCCTACAATGAGCAGTTCTTC.

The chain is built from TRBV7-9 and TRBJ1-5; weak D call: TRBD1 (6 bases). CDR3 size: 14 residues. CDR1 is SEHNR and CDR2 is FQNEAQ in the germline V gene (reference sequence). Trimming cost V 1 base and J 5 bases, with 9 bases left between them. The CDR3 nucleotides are TGTGCCAGCAGCTTAGGGGGGGCGGATCAGCCCCAGCATTTT. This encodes CASSLGGADQPQHF.

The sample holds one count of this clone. CDR3 nucleotide sequence: TGTGCCAGCAGCCTAGTTTTCGGTTCTGGAAACACCATATATTTT. Encoded protein: CASSLVFGSGNTIYF. V and J are TRBV14 and TRBJ1-3; D ambiguous. The ends were cut back, 4 bases at V and 1 base at J, with 11 bases in the middle. CDR1 is SGHDN and CDR2 is FVKESK in the germline V gene. This CDR3 has 15 amino acids. Drawing the rest from reference TRBV14 and TRBJ1-3, the complete variable domain is EAGVTQFPSHSVIEKGQTVTLRCDPISGHDNLYWYRRVMGKEIKFLLHFVKESKQDESGMPNNRFLAERTGGTYSTLKVQPAELEDSGVYFCASSLVFGSGNTIYFGEGSWLTVV.

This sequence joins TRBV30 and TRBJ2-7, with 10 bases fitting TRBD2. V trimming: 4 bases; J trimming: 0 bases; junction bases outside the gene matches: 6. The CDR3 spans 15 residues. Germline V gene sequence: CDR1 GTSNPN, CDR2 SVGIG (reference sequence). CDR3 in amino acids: CAWTFSGGGSYEQYF. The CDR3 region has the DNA TGTGCCTGGACCTTCAGCGGGGGGGGCTCCTACGAGCAGTACTTC.

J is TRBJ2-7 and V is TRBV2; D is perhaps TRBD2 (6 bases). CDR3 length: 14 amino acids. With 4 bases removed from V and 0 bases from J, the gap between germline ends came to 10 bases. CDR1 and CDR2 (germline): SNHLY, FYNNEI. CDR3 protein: CASSVTGLSYEQYF. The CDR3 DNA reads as TGTGCCAGCAGTGTTACGGGACTCTCCTACGAGCAGTACTTC.

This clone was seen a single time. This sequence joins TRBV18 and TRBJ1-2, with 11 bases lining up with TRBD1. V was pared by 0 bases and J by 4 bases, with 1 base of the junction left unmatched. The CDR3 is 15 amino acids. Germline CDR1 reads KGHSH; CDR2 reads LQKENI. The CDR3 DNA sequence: TGTGCCAGCTCACCACCGGACAGGGGGCCCTATGGCTACACCTTC. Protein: CASSPPDRGPYGYTF.

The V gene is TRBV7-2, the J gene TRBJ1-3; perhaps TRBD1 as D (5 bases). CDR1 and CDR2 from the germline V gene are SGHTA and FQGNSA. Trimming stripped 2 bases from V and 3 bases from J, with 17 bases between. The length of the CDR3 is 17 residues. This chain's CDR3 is CASSLQGSRLLGNTIYF. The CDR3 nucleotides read TGTGCCAGCAGCTTACAGGGTTCGAGGTTGCTTGGAAACACCATATATTTT.

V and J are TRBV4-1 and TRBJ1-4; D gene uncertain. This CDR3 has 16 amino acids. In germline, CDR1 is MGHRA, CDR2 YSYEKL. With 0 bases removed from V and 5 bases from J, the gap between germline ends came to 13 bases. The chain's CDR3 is CASSQDPGRINEKLFF. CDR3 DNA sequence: TGCGCCAGCAGCCAAGATCCGGGGAGAATAAATGAAAAACTGTTTTTT.

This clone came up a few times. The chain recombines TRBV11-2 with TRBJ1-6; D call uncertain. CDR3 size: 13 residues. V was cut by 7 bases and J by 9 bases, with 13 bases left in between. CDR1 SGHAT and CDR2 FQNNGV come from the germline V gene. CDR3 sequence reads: CASKQGGVSPLHF. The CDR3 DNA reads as TGTGCCAGCAAACAAGGTGGTGTTTCACCCCTCCACTTT.

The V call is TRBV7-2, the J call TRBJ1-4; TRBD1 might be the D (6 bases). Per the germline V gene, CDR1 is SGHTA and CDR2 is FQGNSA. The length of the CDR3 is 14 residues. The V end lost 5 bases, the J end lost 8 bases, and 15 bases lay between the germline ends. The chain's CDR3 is CASSASGVGEKLFF. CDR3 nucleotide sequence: TGTGCCAGCAGCGCTTCAGGGGTGGGGGAAAAACTGTTTTTT.

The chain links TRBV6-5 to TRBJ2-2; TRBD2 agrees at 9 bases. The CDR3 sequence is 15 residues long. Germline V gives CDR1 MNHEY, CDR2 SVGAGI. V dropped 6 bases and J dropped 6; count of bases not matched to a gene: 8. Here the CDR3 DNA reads TGTGCCAGCAGGAGAGTAGCGGGAGCCGCCGGGGAGCTGTTTTTT. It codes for CASRRVAGAAGELFF.

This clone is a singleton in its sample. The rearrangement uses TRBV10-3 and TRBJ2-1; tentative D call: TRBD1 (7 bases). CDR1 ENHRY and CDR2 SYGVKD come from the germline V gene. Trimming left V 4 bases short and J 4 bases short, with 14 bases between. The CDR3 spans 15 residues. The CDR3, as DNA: TGTGCCATCAGTGTCAGGGGGGCGGAGTACAATGAGCAGTTCTTC. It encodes CAISVRGAEYNEQFF.

The CDR3 loop reads CASSPLVFSETQYF. DNA of the CDR3: TGTGCCAGCTCACCTCTCGTGTTCTCAGAGACCCAGTACTTC. The chain is built from TRBV18 and TRBJ2-5; no clear D gene. Germline V lookup: CDR1 KGHSH, CDR2 LQKENI. V lost 3 bases, J lost 4 bases, and 12 bases lay in between. CDR3 length: 14 residues.

CDR3 coding DNA: TGTGCCAGCAGCCCCCAGACAGGGGACTTTAGCAATCAGCCCCAGCATTTT. It is translated as CASSPQTGDFSNQPQHF. The gene calls are TRBV7-2 and TRBJ1-5; 8 bases map to TRBD1. V was clipped by 5 bases and J by 0 bases; unmatched bases: 9. The CDR3 runs 17 residues. The V gene's germline CDR1 is SGHTA and CDR2 FQGNSA.